These 19 T cell receptor beta chains came from one sample sequenced in a study of CD4+ T cells in melanoma (dated by TCRdb to between 2021 and 2023). Library preparation used the immunoSEQ multiplex PCR assay. The source is immuneACCESS, and TCRdb retained only in-frame sequences with V and J called. Part of the clones is not carried over; for the studies checked, unresolved V genes explain less than half of this, and the remainder is unexplained. The sample table shows approximately 11,000 clones, and around 71% are seen once. In total, the top ten clones hold roughly an eighth of the sample. Sequenced sample: cells from a culture (not recorded whether cultured in vitro). The source of these receptors is a human donor with melanoma.

The rearrangement links TRBV13 to TRBJ1-2; D is unresolved. Trimming took 3 bases from V and 0 from J, leaving 5 bases between them. This CDR3 contains 13 residues. Per the germline V gene, CDR1 is PRHDT and CDR2 is FYEKMQ (reference sequence). The CDR3 nucleotides read TGTGCCAGCAGCTTTTTGGCTAACTATGGCTACACCTTC. This translates into CASSFLANYGYTF.

The V call is TRBV6-1, the J call TRBJ1-5; perhaps TRBD1 as D (5 bases). Germline V gives CDR1 MNHNS, CDR2 SASEGT. This CDR3 is 13 amino acids long. Trimming cost V 4 bases and J 6 bases, with 10 bases left between them. The CDR3 DNA is TGTGCCAGCAGTGGCAGGGTGGGTCAGCCCCAGCATTTT. Translating gives CASSGRVGQPQHF.

In this sample, this clone turned up a few times. The V call is TRBV19, the J call TRBJ2-1, with TRBD2 identical over 10 bases. The CDR3 is 13 residues long. In germline, CDR1 is LNHDA, CDR2 SQIVND (reference sequence). Losses at the gene ends were 8 bases for V and 9 bases for J; bases not matched to a gene: 7. CDR3 sequence reads: CASSQRGGSEQFF. For the CDR3, the DNA is TGTGCCAGTTCACAGCGGGGGGGGTCTGAGCAGTTCTTC.

The chain couples TRBV6-5 to TRBJ2-7; 8 bases line up with TRBD1. Unmatched junction bases numbered 7, after V lost 6 bases and J lost 3 bases. The CDR3 consists of 14 residues. Germline loops: CDR1 MNHEY, CDR2 SVGAGI. The CDR3 reads CASSSDRANYEQYF. The CDR3 DNA sequence: TGTGCCAGCAGCTCGGACAGGGCGAACTACGAGCAGTACTTC.

The rearrangement links TRBV7-9 to TRBJ2-1; 13 nucleotides line up with TRBD2. CDR1 SEHNR and CDR2 FQNEAQ come from the germline V gene (reference sequence). The CDR3 runs 15 residues. With V trimmed by 5 bases and J by 14 bases, 12 bases remained unmatched. The CDR3 nucleotides read TGTGCCAGCAGCCTAACCGGGACTAGCGGGGCTAAGGAGTTCTTC. It yields the protein CASSLTGTSGAKEFF.

This clone was seen more than once but under ten times. V and J are TRBV2 and TRBJ1-2; TRBD1 matches at 7 bases. V gave up 6 bases and J gave up 5 bases; unmatched junction bases: 6. Germline lookup yields CDR1 SNHLY and CDR2 FYNNEI. This CDR3 is 13 amino acids long. CDR3 residues: CASSADREYGYTF. The CDR3 coding sequence is TGTGCCAGCAGCGCCGACAGGGAGTATGGCTACACCTTC. The complete variable domain, with remaining parts taken from reference TRBV2 and TRBJ1-2, reads EPEVTQTPSHQVTQMGQEVILRCVPISNHLYFYWYRQILGQKVEFLVSFYNNEISEKSEIFDDQFSVERPDGSNFTLKIRSTKLEDSAMYFCASSADREYGYTFGSGTRLTVV.

The V call is TRBV5-1, the J call TRBJ1-2, with TRBD1 matching over 9 bases. Germline CDR1 reads SGHRS; CDR2 reads YFSETQ. The CDR3 spans 14 residues. The V gene end was trimmed by 4 bases and the J gene end by 7 bases; junction bases not matched to a gene: 8. This CDR3 reads CASSLGDRAGGYTF. In nucleotides, the CDR3 is TGCGCCAGCAGCCTGGGGGACAGGGCGGGTGGCTACACCTTC.

This chain connects TRBV4-1 to TRBJ1-1, with D possibly TRBD1 on 5 matching bases. The CDR3 is 16 residues long. Germline V lookup: CDR1 MGHRA, CDR2 YSYEKL. V lost 1 base to trimming and J lost 8 bases, with 20 bases between them. As DNA, the CDR3 is TGCGCCAGCAGCCAAGTTACGGGACGAAGGGGCGGAGAAGCTTTCTTT. Protein product: CASSQVTGRRGGEAFF.

The rearrangement joins TRBV29-1 to TRBJ1-1; D not certain. Germline-derived CDR1 and CDR2 are SQVTM and ANQGSEA. V was trimmed by 6 bases and J by 3 bases, leaving 14 bases between them. The CDR3 runs to 13 residues. Here the CDR3 reads CSVMTSLDTEAFF. The CDR3 nucleotides read TGCAGCGTCATGACCTCCTTAGACACTGAAGCTTTCTTT.

The chain has TRBV11-2 and TRBJ1-1; D is undetermined. CDR3 length: 16 amino acids. The V and J ends lost 5 bases and 5 bases respectively, with 21 bases between them. CDR1 and CDR2 (germline): SGHAT, FQNNGV. CDR3 DNA sequence: TGTGCCAGCAGCAGCCGTTCCGGGCCCCCTGAGACTGAAGCTTTCTTT. It yields the protein CASSSRSGPPETEAFF.

The count of this clone is one. The J gene is TRBJ1-2, the V gene TRBV6-1, with D unclear. CDR1 and CDR2 from the germline V gene are MNHNS and SASEGT. The CDR3 covers 14 residues. The germline V and J ends were trimmed by 1 base and 4 bases, with 10 bases remaining between them. This CDR3 reads CASSEGGGFYGYTF. CDR3 nucleotides: TGTGCCAGCAGTGAAGGGGGAGGATTCTATGGCTACACCTTC.

The V and J genes are TRBV11-2 and TRBJ1-1; possible D gene TRBD1, 5 bases. V gave up 1 base and J gave up 7 bases, with 10 bases separating them. Germline CDR1 reads SGHAT; CDR2 reads FQNNGV. The CDR3 is made up of 13 amino acids. This CDR3 is CASSLAGASEAFF. In nucleotides, the CDR3 is TGTGCCAGCAGCTTAGCCGGGGCTAGTGAAGCTTTCTTT.

V usage is TRBV2 and J usage is TRBJ1-6; 8 positions agree with TRBD1. Germline CDR1 and CDR2: SNHLY and FYNNEI. This CDR3 is built from 18 residues. V was pared by 6 bases and J by 1 base, with 11 bases of the junction left unmatched. The chain's CDR3 is CASSAGQGRGSYNSPLHF. As DNA, the CDR3 is TGTGCCAGCAGCGCAGGACAGGGCCGGGGGTCCTATAATTCACCCCTCCACTTT.

The chain recombines TRBV19 with TRBJ1-1, with 11 bases identical to TRBD1. CDR3 length equals 15 residues. V gave up 6 bases and J gave up 1 base; unmatched junction bases: 4. Germline V gene sequence: CDR1 LNHDA, CDR2 SQIVND (reference sequence). CDR3 residues: CASRTGTGGNTEAFF. DNA of the CDR3: TGTGCCAGTAGAACCGGGACAGGGGGGAACACTGAAGCTTTCTTT. The entire variable domain, with the rest obtained from reference TRBV19 and TRBJ1-1, is as follows: DGGITQSPKYLFRKEGQNVTLSCEQNLNHDAMYWYRQDPGQGLRLIYYSQIVNDFQKGDIAEGYSVSREKKESFPLTVTSAQKNPTAFYLCASRTGTGGNTEAFFGQGTRLTVV.

The V call is TRBV19, the J call TRBJ2-3, with D unresolved. The CDR3 is made up of 16 amino acids. CDR1 and CDR2 from the germline V gene are LNHDA and SQIVND (reference sequence). V shed 3 bases and J shed 1 base, with 14 bases lying between them. The CDR3, as DNA: TGTGCCAGTAGTATCGCACCGGCTGGTGGCACAGATACGCAGTATTTT. Protein product: CASSIAPAGGTDTQYF. The whole variable domain, remainder taken from reference TRBV19 and TRBJ2-3, is DGGITQSPKYLFRKEGQNVTLSCEQNLNHDAMYWYRQDPGQGLRLIYYSQIVNDFQKGDIAEGYSVSREKKESFPLTVTSAQKNPTAFYLCASSIAPAGGTDTQYFGPGTRLTVL.

The J gene is TRBJ1-2, the V gene TRBV19, with D maybe TRBD1 (6 bases). Germline loops: CDR1 LNHDA, CDR2 SQIVND (reference sequence). This CDR3 is 14 amino acids long. V lost 10 bases and J 2 bases, leaving 17 bases between the germline ends. The CDR3 sequence is CATHREGGNYGYTF. The CDR3 DNA reads TGTGCCACACACAGGGAGGGCGGCAACTATGGCTACACCTTC.

The J gene is TRBJ2-2, the V gene TRBV4-2, with 13 positions matching TRBD2. The CDR3 spans 16 residues. Germline CDR1 reads LGHNA; CDR2 reads YNFKEQ. V gave up 1 base and J gave up 5 bases; unmatched junction bases: 1. The CDR3 here is CASSQATSGGTGELFF. The CDR3 DNA sequence: TGTGCCAGCAGCCAAGCGACTAGCGGGGGGACCGGGGAGCTGTTTTTT.

In this sample, this clone turned up a few times. The gene calls are TRBV5-1 and TRBJ1-1; no firm D call. The V end was cut by 8 bases, the J end by 1 base, with 15 bases between. The germline V gene encodes CDR1 SGHRS and CDR2 YFSETQ. This CDR3 is built from 14 residues. In DNA, the CDR3 is TGCGCCAGTTTTACCGCGCCAGCGAACACTGAAGCTTTCTTT. Amino acids: CASFTAPANTEAFF.

This chain links TRBV2 with TRBJ1-4; D gene uncertain. Trimming removed 0 bases at V and 10 bases at J, with 12 bases between. The CDR3 is 14 residues long. Germline values: CDR1 SNHLY, CDR2 FYNNEI. The CDR3 DNA reads as TGTGCCAGCAGTGAAGCTAGGGCGGCGGGAAAACTGTTTTTT. Translated, it gives CASSEARAAGKLFF.